This TCR beta chain was captured by sequencing in a study of cytomegalovirus exposure and HLA in healthy donors. Study in general: A prior study identified 100 million to 130 million unique TCR beta sequences from 190 million or so T cells. Around 80 million unique TCRs from HLA-typed donors were held in an early data release. Study findings and constraints: Apparent HLA restriction characterized most CMV-associated TCR beta chains in a later analysis.

With respect to this clone: Its matching antigen is unknown.

The PCR was carried out with 60 Vbeta primers and 13 Jbeta primers. The assay was immunoSEQ multiplex PCR, and TCRdb's table has in-frame clones only and misses some. The sample gives 120,000 to 150,000 clones, 70% to 80% of which show up once; roughly 6.2% is in the top ten. The germline CDR1 and CDR2 sequences are SGHNT and YYREEE (reference sequence). The CDR3 spans 12 residues. Trimming took off 4 bases at V and 7 bases at J, with 11 bases between the two ends. Sequencing was performed on PBMCs. This clonotype was obtained from a woman aged 35 to 49 in good health and CMV-seropositive. The chain recombines TRBV5-4 with TRBJ1-1; tentative D call: TRBD1 (5 bases). The CDR3 reads CASSIRQGEAFF. CDR3 DNA sequence: TGTGCCAGCAGCATACGTCAGGGTGAAGCTTTCTTT.